This T cell receptor beta chain was found in a study of blood T cell repertoires in COVID-19. Measured with immunoSEQ multiplex PCR; TCRdb has only the in-frame clones, and not every one. The table lists some 180,000 clones, 88% of them singletons. This clone is a singleton in its sample. Germline loops: CDR1 SNHLY, CDR2 FYNNEI. The CDR3 extends over 16 amino acids. V lost 6 bases, J lost 10 bases, and 25 bases lay in between. The rearrangement links TRBV2 to TRBJ2-1; TRBD1 might be the D (6 bases). The sample was peripheral blood. The TCR sequence derives from a man aged 40-49 years with active or convalescent COVID-19. The CDR3 reads CASSEDGGTFGTEQFF. CDR3 nucleotides: TGTGCCAGCAGCGAGGATGGGGGCACCTTCGGGACAGAGCAGTTCTTC.